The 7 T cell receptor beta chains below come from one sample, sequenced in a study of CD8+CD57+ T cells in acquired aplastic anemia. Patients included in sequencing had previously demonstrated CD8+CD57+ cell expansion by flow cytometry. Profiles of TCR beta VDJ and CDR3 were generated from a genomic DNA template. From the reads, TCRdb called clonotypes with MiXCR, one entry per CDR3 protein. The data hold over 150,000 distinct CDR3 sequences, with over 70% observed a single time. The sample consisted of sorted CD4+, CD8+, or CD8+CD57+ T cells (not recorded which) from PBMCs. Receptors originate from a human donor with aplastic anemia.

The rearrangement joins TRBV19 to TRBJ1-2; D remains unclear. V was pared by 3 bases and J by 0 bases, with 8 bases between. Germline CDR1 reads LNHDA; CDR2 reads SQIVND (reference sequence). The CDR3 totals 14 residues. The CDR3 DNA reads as TGTGCCAGTAGTATTGGCAGGACTAACTATGGCTACACCTTC. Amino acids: CASSIGRTNYGYTF.

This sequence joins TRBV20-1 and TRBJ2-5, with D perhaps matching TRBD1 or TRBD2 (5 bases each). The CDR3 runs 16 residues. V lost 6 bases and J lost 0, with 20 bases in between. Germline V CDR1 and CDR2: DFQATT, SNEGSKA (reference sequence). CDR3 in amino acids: CSARGLGEWDQETQYF. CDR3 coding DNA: TGCAGTGCCCGCGGTCTGGGGGAGTGGGACCAAGAGACCCAGTACTTC.

The CDR3 region has the DNA TGTGCCTGGAGTGGGTCGGGGGGCCTTTATGGCTACACCTTC. Translation: CAWSGSGGLYGYTF. The chain joins TRBV30 to TRBJ1-2; a weak D match, TRBD1 (6 bases). Germline lookup yields CDR1 GTSNPN and CDR2 SVGIG (reference sequence). CDR3 size: 14 residues. The V end lost 1 base, the J end lost 5 bases, and 14 bases lay between the germline ends.

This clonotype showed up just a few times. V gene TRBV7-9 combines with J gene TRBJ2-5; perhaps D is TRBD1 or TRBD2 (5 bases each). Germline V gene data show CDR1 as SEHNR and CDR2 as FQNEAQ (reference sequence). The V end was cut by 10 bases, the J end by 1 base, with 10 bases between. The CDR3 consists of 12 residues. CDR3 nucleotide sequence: TGTGCCACCCGGGACGCCCAAGAGACCCAGTACTTC. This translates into CATRDAQETQYF. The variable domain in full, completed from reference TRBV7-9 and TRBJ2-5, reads DTGVSQNPRHKITKRGQNVTFRCDPISEHNRLYWYRQTLGQGPEFLTYFQNEAQLEKSRLLSDRFSAERPKGSFSTLEIQRTEQGDSAMYLCATRDAQETQYFGPGTRLLVL.

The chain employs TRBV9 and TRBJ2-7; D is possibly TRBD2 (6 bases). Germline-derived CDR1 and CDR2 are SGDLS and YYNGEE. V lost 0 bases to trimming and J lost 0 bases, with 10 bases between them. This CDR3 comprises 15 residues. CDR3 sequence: CASSVGAGNSYEQYF. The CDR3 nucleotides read TGTGCCAGCAGCGTAGGGGCGGGAAACTCCTACGAGCAGTACTTC.

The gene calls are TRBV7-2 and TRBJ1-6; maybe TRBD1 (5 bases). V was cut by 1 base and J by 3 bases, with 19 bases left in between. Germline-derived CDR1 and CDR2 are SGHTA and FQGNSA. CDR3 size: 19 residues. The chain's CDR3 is CASSLGGEGSAFYNSPLHF. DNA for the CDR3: TGTGCCAGCAGCTTAGGGGGGGAGGGAAGCGCCTTCTATAATTCACCCCTCCACTTT.

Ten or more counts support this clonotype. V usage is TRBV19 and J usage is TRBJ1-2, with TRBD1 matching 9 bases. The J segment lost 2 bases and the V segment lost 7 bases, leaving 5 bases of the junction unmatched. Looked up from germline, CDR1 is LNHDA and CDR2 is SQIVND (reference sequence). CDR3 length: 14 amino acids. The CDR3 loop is CASNTGGQNYGYTF. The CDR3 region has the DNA TGTGCCAGTAACACAGGGGGCCAGAACTATGGCTACACCTTC. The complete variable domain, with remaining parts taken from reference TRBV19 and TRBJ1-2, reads DGGITQSPKYLFRKEGQNVTLSCEQNLNHDAMYWYRQDPGQGLRLIYYSQIVNDFQKGDIAEGYSVSREKKESFPLTVTSAQKNPTAFYLCASNTGGQNYGYTFGSGTRLTVV.